The source of this T cell receptor (beta chain) is a study of T cell responses to AZD1222 COVID-19 vaccine. Concerning this clone itself: Its specificity is not known.

TCRdb keeps only in-frame clones here, not all; method: immunoSEQ multiplex PCR. Among about 130,000 clones listed, over 85% were seen once. Study conclusions and caveats: Spike as a whole was targeted by vaccine-associated CD4 TCRs, dominant at 160-218 and 743-854. Among AZD1222 vaccinees, only 5 to 7 were seropositive at baseline.

The CDR3 is 13 amino acids. V was shortened by 10 bases and J by 4 bases, with 16 bases between the two germline ends. Germline lookup yields CDR1 ENHRY and CDR2 SYGVKD. The chain combines TRBV10-3 with TRBJ1-1; a weak D match, TRBD1 (6 bases). The receptor was derived from an adult in good health. This material consisted of peripheral blood, taken on day 0 of AZD1222 vaccination. The CDR3 DNA is TGTGCCACCGGGGGGCTGGGGTCCACTGAAGCTTTCTTT. It specifies CATGGLGSTEAFF.